This TCR beta chain stems from a study of blood T cell dynamics during melanoma immunotherapy (dated by TCRdb to the early 2020s). Notes on the research overall: The patients had metastatic melanoma and were given first-line pembrolizumab or nivolumab plus ipilimumab as standard of care in the United Kingdom. To identify early correlates of response, the study profiled peripheral T cell receptor repertoires in patients with metastatic melanoma before and after one cycle of checkpoint inhibitor therapy. Consecutive patients formed a training cohort, and a further independent group of patients from the same centre was pooled into an external validation set. The research as a whole found: A bifurcated reorganization of the PBMC repertoire at W3, with increased clonality or increased diversity, was observed in patients who later achieved disease control, unlike in progressors. The relatively small sample size was acknowledged as potentially limiting generalization of the results. Whether the T cell clones behind the repertoire changes were melanoma-specific or instead reflected general immune activation was something the study could not determine.

Every bulk PBMC sample had a fixed 350 ng of DNA loaded. TCR beta CDR3 sequences were amplified from genomic DNA using the immunoSEQ TCRb Assay kit according to manufacturer instructions. The KAPA Library Quantification Kit for Illumina platforms was used to quantify pooled libraries by qPCR. Pooled libraries were sequenced on an Illumina NextSeq 500, clustered at roughly 0.55-1.2 pM. From the authors' description of their analysis: Analysis of the TCR data relied on immunoSEQ ANALYZER and the R LymphoSeq package. A rearrangement efficiency score was calculated as productive divided by the sum of productive and non-productive CDR3 sequences. Clonality was measured with the Gini coefficient and diversity with the Renyi index at alpha=1, compared pairwise between timepoints within each patient. Clonal relatedness, based on an edit distance of 3, and repertoire similarity, based on the Bhattacharyya coefficient, were both computed in LymphoSeq. Linear discriminant analysis on week-3 changes in clonality and diversity was built with the R MASS and caret packages to classify response. TCRdb limited this immuneACCESS table to in-frame rearrangements with V and J called. A share of clones is missing; checked studies link under half to unresolved V genes, and the rest is unexplained. That table supplies the V and J calls and clone size; D and trimming were determined from the DNA. This sample is represented by about 17,000 clones; roughly 80% of them were singletons. Roughly 7.5% of the sample rests with the top ten.

Explained via the paper, the time point label denotes: pre-treatment baseline. Blood samples were taken before treatment (T0) and at week 3 (W3), following the first cycle of checkpoint blockade. Except for a couple of patients with rapid clinical progression, response was assessed 12 weeks after the first infusion by RECIST 1.1; disease control meant complete response, partial response or stable disease. Patients were not eligible if they had prior systemic cancer treatment, concomitant immunosuppressant therapy or synchronous other active malignancies. TCR beta was sequenced in both bulk PBMC and plasma cell-free DNA in order to track circulating cells as well as T cell turnover. PBMC were isolated from blood with Lymphoprep and SepMate tubes, followed by red cell lysis. DNA from PBMC and sorted T cell subsets was extracted with QIAamp DNA Blood Mini kits. At the junction V is shortened by 6 bases and J by 0 bases, with 9 bases in between. From the cysteine through the phenylalanine, the CDR3 covers 14 amino acids. Just the 42-base CDR3 DNA is kept, in frame starting at base 1. The germline V gene encodes CDR1 LNHDA and CDR2 SQIVND (reference sequence).

This clone was seen a handful of times. This receptor's antigen is unknown. Within one base of it there is no much larger clone, and no base qualities were kept. This specimen consisted of blood, obtained from a patient treated with checkpoint blockade. The V gene is TRBV19 and the J gene is TRBJ1-5; D gene: possibly TRBD1, on 5 matching bases. The sequence came from a human donor with melanoma. The CDR3 loop reads CASRGEASNQPQHF. The DNA is as follows: TGTGCCAGTAGGGGGGAAGCTAGCAATCAGCCCCAGCATTTT.